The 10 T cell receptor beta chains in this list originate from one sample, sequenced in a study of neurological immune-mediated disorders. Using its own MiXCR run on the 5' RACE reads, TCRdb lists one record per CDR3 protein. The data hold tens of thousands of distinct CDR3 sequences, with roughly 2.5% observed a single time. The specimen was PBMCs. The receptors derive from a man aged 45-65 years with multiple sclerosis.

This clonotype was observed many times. CDR3 sequence (DNA): TGTGCCAGCAGTTATGGACAGGGGGCATACACCATATATTTT. Translating gives CASSYGQGAYTIYF. The chain is built from TRBV6-2 or TRBV6-3 and TRBJ1-3; 11 bases align to TRBD1. The CDR3 is 14 amino acids. Trimming removed 3 bases from V and 8 bases from J; junction bases left unmatched: 3. Per the germline V gene, CDR1 is MNHEY and CDR2 is SVGEGT.

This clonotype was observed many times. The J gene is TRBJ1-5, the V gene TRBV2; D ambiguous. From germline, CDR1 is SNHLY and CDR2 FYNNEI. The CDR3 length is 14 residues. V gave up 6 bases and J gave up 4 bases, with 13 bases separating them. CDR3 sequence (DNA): TGTGCCAGCAGGGCGGCTAGTTTTAATCAGCCCCAGCATTTT. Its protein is CASRAASFNQPQHF.

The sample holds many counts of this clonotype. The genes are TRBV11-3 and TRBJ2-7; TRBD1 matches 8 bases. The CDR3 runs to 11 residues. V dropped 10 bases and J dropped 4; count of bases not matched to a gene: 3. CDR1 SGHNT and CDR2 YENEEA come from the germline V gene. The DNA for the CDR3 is TGTGCCAACAGACAGGGGTACGAGCAGTACTTC. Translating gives CANRQGYEQYF.

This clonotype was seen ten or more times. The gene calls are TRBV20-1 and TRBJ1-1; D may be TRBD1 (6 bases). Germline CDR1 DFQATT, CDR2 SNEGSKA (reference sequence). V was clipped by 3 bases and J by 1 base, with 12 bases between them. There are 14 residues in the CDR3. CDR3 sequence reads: CSASALQGNTEAFF. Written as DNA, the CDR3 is TGCAGTGCTAGTGCGCTACAGGGGAACACTGAAGCTTTCTTT.

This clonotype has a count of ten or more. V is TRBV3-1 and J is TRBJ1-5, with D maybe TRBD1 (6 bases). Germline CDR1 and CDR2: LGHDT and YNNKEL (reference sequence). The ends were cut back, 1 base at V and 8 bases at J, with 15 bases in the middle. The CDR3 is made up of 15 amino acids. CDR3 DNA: TGTGCCAGCAGCCAAGGGAGGGGGTGGGGCGAGCCCCAGCATTTT. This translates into CASSQGRGWGEPQHF.

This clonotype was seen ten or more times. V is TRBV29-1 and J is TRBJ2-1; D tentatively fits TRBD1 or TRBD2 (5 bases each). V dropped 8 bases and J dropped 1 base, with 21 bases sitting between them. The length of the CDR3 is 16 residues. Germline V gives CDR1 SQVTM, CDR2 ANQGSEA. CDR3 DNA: TGCAGCATAGGGGACGGATCTACGATTTCCTACAATGAGCAGTTCTTC. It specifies CSIGDGSTISYNEQFF.

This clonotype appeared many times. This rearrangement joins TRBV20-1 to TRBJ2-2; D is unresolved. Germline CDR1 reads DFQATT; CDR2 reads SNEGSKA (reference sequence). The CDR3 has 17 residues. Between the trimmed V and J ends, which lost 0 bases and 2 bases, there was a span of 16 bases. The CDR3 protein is CSAREVSIKTNTGELFF. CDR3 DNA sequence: TGCAGTGCTAGAGAGGTCAGCATAAAGACCAACACCGGGGAGCTGTTTTTT.

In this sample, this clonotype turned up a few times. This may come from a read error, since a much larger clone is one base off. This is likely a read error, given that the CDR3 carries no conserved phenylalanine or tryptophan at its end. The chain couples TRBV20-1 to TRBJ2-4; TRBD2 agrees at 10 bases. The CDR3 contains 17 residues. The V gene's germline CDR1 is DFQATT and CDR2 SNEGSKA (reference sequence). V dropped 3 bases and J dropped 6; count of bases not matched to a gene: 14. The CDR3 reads CSASLGSGGIALNIQYC. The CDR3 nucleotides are TGCAGTGCTAGTTTGGGTAGCGGGGGGATCGCCTTAAACATTCAGTACTGC.

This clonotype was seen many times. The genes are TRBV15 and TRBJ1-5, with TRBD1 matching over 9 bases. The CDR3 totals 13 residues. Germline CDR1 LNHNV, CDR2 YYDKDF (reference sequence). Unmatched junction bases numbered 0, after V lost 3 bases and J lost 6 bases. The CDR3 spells CATSRGQGQPQHF. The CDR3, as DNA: TGTGCCACCAGCAGGGGACAGGGTCAGCCCCAGCATTTT.

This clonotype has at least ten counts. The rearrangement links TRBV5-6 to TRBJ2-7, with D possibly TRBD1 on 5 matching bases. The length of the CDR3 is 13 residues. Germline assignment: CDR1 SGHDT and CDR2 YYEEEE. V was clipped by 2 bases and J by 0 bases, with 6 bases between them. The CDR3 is CASSFDSSYEQYF. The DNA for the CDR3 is TGTGCCAGCAGCTTTGACAGCTCCTACGAGCAGTACTTC.